Shown below are 15 T cell receptor beta chains from a single sample sequenced in a study of T-cell reconstitution after alpha-beta-depleted transplantation in children (dated by TCRdb to about 2016). Libraries were built with PCR. The data were produced on an Illumina HiSeq 2500. To normalize quantification of the TCRbeta repertoire, the TCR libraries were built with molecular barcoding that relied on unique molecular identifiers. The public reads were run again by TCRdb, first through fastp at Q25 and then through MiXCR, and only productive beta chains were kept. When rows share a CDR3 protein, they turn into one entry using the most common DNA and genes. For this sample there are around 680,000 distinct CDR3 sequences; around 16% appear just once. 1.1% of the sample is held by the ten biggest clonotypes. The sequences come from PBMCs from the stem cell graft donor, collected from the stem cell graft. These receptors were taken from a human donor who donated a stem cell graft to a child with acute myeloid leukemia.

DNA of the CDR3: TGTGCCAGCAGTGATGGGACAGGTTCCTACGAGCAGTACTTC. Its protein is CASSDGTGSYEQYF. This chain uses TRBV2 with TRBJ2-7; 8 bases agree with TRBD1. With V trimmed by 3 bases and J by 1 base, 2 bases remained unmatched. The CDR3 runs 14 residues. Germline values: CDR1 SNHLY, CDR2 FYNNEI.

Of note for this clonotype: A single base separates this from a much larger clone, so it may be a read error. The chain carries TRBV5-5 and TRBJ2-2; tentative D call: TRBD2 (6 bases). Between the trimmed V and J ends, which lost 7 bases and 6 bases, there was a span of 13 bases. This CDR3 has 13 residues. The germline CDR1 and CDR2 sequences are SGHKS and YYEKEE (reference sequence). Here the CDR3 DNA reads TGTGCCAGCGGCGTAGGGGACTCCGGGGAGCTGTTTTTT. Residues: CASGVGDSGELFF. The whole variable domain, filled in from reference TRBV5-5 and TRBJ2-2, reads DAGVTQSPTHLIKTRGQQVTLRCSPISGHKSVSWYQQVLGQGPQFIFQYYEKEERGRGNFPDRFSARQFPNYSSELNVNALLLGDSALYLCASGVGDSGELFFGEGSRLTVL.

Ten or more counts support this clonotype. This CDR3 reads CASSVHGQGGRNEQFF. The CDR3 coding sequence is TGTGCCAGCAGTGTCCACGGACAGGGAGGGCGAAATGAGCAGTTCTTC. V is TRBV27 and J is TRBJ2-1; D perhaps matches TRBD1 (8 bases). The CDR3 is made up of 16 amino acids. From germline, CDR1 is MNHEY and CDR2 SMNVEV (reference sequence). V gave up 5 bases and J gave up 7 bases, with 21 bases separating them.

CDR3 residues: CASSLSAGPGPQHF. In DNA, the CDR3 is TGCGCCAGCAGCTTGTCTGCGGGACCGGGGCCCCAGCATTTT. The V gene is TRBV4-3, the J gene TRBJ1-5; D may be TRBD1 (5 bases). CDR1 is LGHNA, CDR2 YSLEER, per germline. The CDR3 covers 14 residues. V was cut by 5 bases and J by 9 bases, with 17 bases left in between.

This clonotype has a count of ten or more. The chain has TRBV6-5 and TRBJ2-1; unclear D gene. There are 14 residues in the CDR3. CDR1 MNHEY and CDR2 SVGAGI come from the germline V gene. V dropped 6 bases and J dropped 0 bases, with 9 bases sitting between them. CDR3 residues: CASSPAPSYNEQFF. The DNA of the CDR3 is TGTGCCAGCAGCCCGGCCCCCTCCTACAATGAGCAGTTCTTC.

This clonotype came up a few times. The chain recombines TRBV4-1 with TRBJ1-2, with D perhaps matching TRBD1 (6 bases). Trimming removed 2 bases from V and 4 bases from J, with 23 bases in between. CDR1 and CDR2 (germline): MGHRA, YSYEKL. There are 18 residues in the CDR3. CDR3 sequence: CASSQSQDSLLGGYGYTF. CDR3 in DNA: TGCGCCAGCAGCCAATCACAGGACAGTCTCCTCGGTGGCTATGGCTACACCTTC.

This chain links TRBV10-3 with TRBJ1-5, with a tentative D call TRBD1 (5 bases). The germline V gene encodes CDR1 ENHRY and CDR2 SYGVKD. Between the trimmed V and J ends, which lost 3 bases and 6 bases, there was a span of 12 bases. The CDR3 sequence is 14 residues long. Written as DNA, the CDR3 is TGTGCCATCAGTGATGGCAGGGAGATTCAGCCCCAGCATTTT. Protein sequence: CAISDGREIQPQHF.

This sequence joins TRBV5-1 and TRBJ2-3; TRBD1 matches at 7 bases. The germline CDR1 and CDR2 sequences are SGHRS and YFSETQ. J gave up 3 bases and V 3 bases, and 10 bases lay outside the gene matches. The CDR3 is 16 residues long. This CDR3 reads CASSSLKQGTTDTQYF. DNA for the CDR3: TGCGCCAGCAGCTCTCTAAAACAGGGGACAACAGATACGCAGTATTTT.

CDR3 region: CSAGTQLAKNIQYF. The CDR3 DNA is TGCAGTGCCGGGACACAACTAGCCAAAAACATTCAGTACTTC. The chain is built from TRBV20-1 and TRBJ2-4; TRBD1 might be the D (6 bases). The CDR3 runs to 14 residues. Germline CDR1 and CDR2: DFQATT and SNEGSKA (reference sequence). V lost 6 bases and J lost 0, with 12 bases in between.

The chain joins TRBV5-1 to TRBJ2-2; a weak D match, TRBD1 (5 bases). V gave up 6 bases and J gave up 7 bases, with 19 bases separating them. The CDR3 is 15 amino acids. CDR1 is SGHRS, CDR2 YFSETQ, per germline. The CDR3 region is CASTPVFGAGGELFF. The CDR3 coding sequence is TGCGCCAGCACCCCTGTGTTTGGGGCAGGCGGGGAGCTGTTTTTT. The full variable domain, its missing parts supplied by reference TRBV5-1 and TRBJ2-2, is KAGVTQTPRYLIKTRGQQVTLSCSPISGHRSVSWYQQTPGQGLQFLFEYFSETQRNKGNFPGRFSGRQFSNSRSEMNVSTLELGDSALYLCASTPVFGAGGELFFGEGSRLTVL.

This clonotype appeared many times. The chain has TRBV13 and TRBJ1-6; 9 bases are a match to TRBD1. The CDR3 length is 15 residues. Germline V gene sequence: CDR1 PRHDT, CDR2 FYEKMQ (reference sequence). Unmatched junction bases numbered 3, after V lost 3 bases and J lost 6 bases. This CDR3 reads CASSFRDRVNSPLHF. The CDR3 DNA reads TGTGCCAGCAGCTTCCGGGACAGGGTTAATTCACCCCTCCACTTT.

This clonotype has more than one count but fewer than ten. The V and J genes are TRBV25-1 and TRBJ2-3, with a weak D call TRBD2 (5 bases). The CDR3 consists of 17 residues. Germline assignment: CDR1 MGHDK and CDR2 SYGVNS. V lost 3 bases to trimming and J lost 0 bases, with 16 bases between them. The DNA for the CDR3 is TGTGCCAGCAGTGACGAAGGAGGTTCATCTAGCACAGATACGCAGTATTTT. It encodes CASSDEGGSSSTDTQYF.

This clonotype showed up many times. This chain links TRBV7-9 with TRBJ2-1; possibly TRBD1 for D (6 bases). From germline, CDR1 is SEHNR and CDR2 FQNEAQ (reference sequence). V shed 9 bases and J shed 4 bases, with 13 bases lying between them. This CDR3 has 13 residues. The CDR3 spells CASSGTIYNEQFF. The CDR3 nucleotides are TGTGCCAGTTCCGGGACAATATACAATGAGCAGTTCTTC.

V is TRBV24-1 and J is TRBJ1-3; maybe TRBD1 (5 bases). Germline V lookup: CDR1 KGHDR, CDR2 SFDVKD. The CDR3 sequence is 16 residues long. Between the trimmed V and J ends, which lost 4 bases and 4 bases, there was a span of 16 bases. CDR3 amino acids: CATSDPRDPRGNTIYF. DNA of the CDR3: TGTGCCACCAGTGACCCCCGGGACCCAAGAGGAAACACCATATATTTT.

To note about this clonotype: At one end, the junction sequence differs from germline, possibly due to a read error. The gene calls are TRBV7-2 and TRBJ1-5, with a tentative D call TRBD1 (5 bases). CDR3 size: 15 residues. From germline, CDR1 is SGHTA and CDR2 FQGNSA. CDR3 protein: CASSLAAGLNQPQHF. The DNA for the CDR3 is TGTGCCAGTAGCTTAGCGGCAGGGTTAAATCAGCCCCAGCATTTT.